A single sample gave rise to the 21 T cell receptor beta chains below, sequenced in a study of blood T cell repertoires in COVID-19. Assay used: immunoSEQ multiplex PCR; TCRdb lists only in-frame clones, some missing. The sample has tens of thousands of clones; around 90% are singletons. Sequencing input: peripheral blood. Receptors were obtained from a male donor with acute or convalescent COVID-19.

Here the CDR3 reads CASSTDRGDNQPQHF. Written as DNA, the CDR3 is TGTGCCAGCAGTACGGACAGGGGAGACAATCAGCCCCAGCATTTT. The chain employs TRBV2 and TRBJ1-5, with 9 bases identical to TRBD1. CDR1 SNHLY and CDR2 FYNNEI come from the germline V gene. V dropped 5 bases and J dropped 3; count of bases not matched to a gene: 5. The CDR3 has 15 residues.

The chain recombines TRBV5-1 with TRBJ2-7; TRBD1 matches at 7 bases. Trimming took 4 bases from V and 4 from J; bases not matched to a gene: 11. CDR3 length equals 15 residues. Germline CDR1 and CDR2: SGHRS and YFSETQ. CDR3 nucleotides: TGCGCCAGCAGCGTTCTCTCGGGACAGCAATACGAGCAGTACTTC. Encoded protein: CASSVLSGQQYEQYF.

This chain connects TRBV12-5 to TRBJ2-5; D is possibly TRBD1 (5 bases). From germline, CDR1 is LGHNT and CDR2 FRNRAP. This CDR3 has 14 residues. V was shortened by 5 bases and J by 2 bases, with 12 bases between the two germline ends. DNA for the CDR3: TGTGCTAGTGGTCCCGCAGGGAAACAAGAGACCCAGTACTTC. Protein product: CASGPAGKQETQYF.

This rearrangement joins TRBV19 to TRBJ2-1; no definite D call. Germline values: CDR1 LNHDA, CDR2 SQIVND (reference sequence). V lost 3 bases to trimming and J lost 5 bases, with 14 bases between them. There are 15 residues in the CDR3. The CDR3 bases are TGTGCCAGTAGTATTCGCAGTCGAGGAAACAATGAGCAGTTCTTC. Amino acids: CASSIRSRGNNEQFF.

V is TRBV28 and J is TRBJ2-7, with a weak D call TRBD2 (6 bases). The CDR3 covers 15 residues. CDR1 is MDHEN, CDR2 SYDVKM, per germline. The ends were cut back, 4 bases at V and 5 bases at J, with 18 bases in the middle. CDR3 loop: CASSSAGQGADEQYF. As DNA, the CDR3 is TGTGCCAGCAGTTCCGCGGGGCAAGGGGCAGACGAGCAGTACTTC.

The gene calls are TRBV5-1 and TRBJ2-7; 9 nucleotides line up with TRBD1. Germline V gene sequence: CDR1 SGHRS, CDR2 YFSETQ. This CDR3 has 17 amino acids. V shed 4 bases and J 3 bases; nucleotides not matched to a gene: 14. The CDR3 here is CASSVTGTGSLVYEQYF. CDR3 bases: TGCGCCAGCAGCGTAACCGGGACAGGGAGTCTGGTCTACGAGCAGTACTTC.

The rearrangement joins TRBV14 to TRBJ2-7, with D perhaps TRBD1 (6 bases). Germline lookup yields CDR1 SGHDN and CDR2 FVKESK. This CDR3 has 15 residues. The V end lost 4 bases, the J end lost 4 bases, and 17 bases lay between the germline ends. CDR3 sequence reads: CASSPLGAGAYEQYF. In nucleotides, the CDR3 is TGTGCCAGCAGCCCACTGGGCGCAGGGGCTTACGAGCAGTACTTC.

V and J are TRBV5-1 and TRBJ2-7; D is possibly TRBD1 (6 bases). The V and J ends lost 0 bases and 5 bases respectively, with 9 bases between them. The CDR3 loop spans 13 amino acids. Germline CDR1 SGHRS, CDR2 YFSETQ. The CDR3 region is CASSLGGTNEQYF. In DNA, the CDR3 is TGCGCCAGCAGCTTGGGGGGGACAAACGAGCAGTACTTC.

The rearrangement links TRBV7-9 to TRBJ1-2; D may be TRBD1 (6 bases). V was shortened by 2 bases and J by 1 base, with 8 bases between the two germline ends. The germline V gene has CDR1 SEHNR and CDR2 FQNEAQ (reference sequence). The CDR3 covers 14 residues. CDR3 loop: CASSLTDSNYGYTF. The CDR3 region has the DNA TGTGCCAGCAGCTTAACGGACAGTAACTATGGCTACACCTTC.

The chain joins TRBV12-3 or TRBV12-4 to TRBJ1-2, with 9 bases matching TRBD1. This CDR3 has 13 residues. The ends lost 6 bases at V and 2 bases at J; junction bases unmatched: 1. CDR3 residues: CASRGTGNYGYTF. DNA for the CDR3: TGTGCCAGCAGGGGGACAGGGAACTATGGCTACACCTTC.

This chain uses TRBV10-3 with TRBJ2-3; TRBD2 matches 14 bases. Unmatched junction bases numbered 3, after V lost 0 bases and J lost 4 bases. The CDR3 has 17 residues. Germline-derived CDR1 and CDR2 are ENHRY and SYGVKD. The CDR3 DNA sequence: TGTGCCATCAGTGAGTCCGGGACTAGCGGGGGCTCAGATACGCAGTATTTT. Protein product: CAISESGTSGGSDTQYF.

The V and J genes are TRBV3-1 (or the pseudogene TRBV3-2) and TRBJ2-1; 7 bases agree with TRBD2. The ends lost 4 bases at V and 8 bases at J; junction bases unmatched: 11. The CDR3 covers 15 residues. Per the germline V gene, CDR1 is LGHDT and CDR2 is YNNKEL (reference sequence). CDR3: CASSPGPGGHDEQFF. CDR3 DNA: TGTGCCAGCAGCCCCGGGCCGGGGGGTCACGATGAGCAGTTCTTC.

The gene calls are TRBV6-5 and TRBJ2-3; 8 bases fit TRBD2. The V and J ends lost 6 bases and 6 bases, in that order; junction bases with no gene match: 8. There are 14 residues in the CDR3. In germline, CDR1 is MNHEY, CDR2 SVGAGI. CDR3 bases: TGTGCCAGCAGCAAGGAGCGGGGGTGGGATACGCAGTATTTT. It translates to CASSKERGWDTQYF.

The chain uses TRBV3-1 (or the pseudogene TRBV3-2) and TRBJ2-3, with D unresolved. This CDR3 has 17 amino acids. V lost 6 bases to trimming and J lost 1 base, with 20 bases between them. Looked up from germline, CDR1 is LGHDT and CDR2 is YNNKEL (reference sequence). The DNA of the CDR3 is TGTGCCAGCAGAGCAACAACCGGGTTCTGGGGCACAGATACGCAGTATTTT. It translates to CASRATTGFWGTDTQYF.

This chain links TRBV30 with TRBJ1-5; D gene uncertain. Germline lookup yields CDR1 GTSNPN and CDR2 SVGIG (reference sequence). The CDR3 covers 13 residues. Trimming left V 4 bases short and J 2 bases short, with 9 bases between. The CDR3 coding sequence is TGTGCCTGGACAGGCGGGGGCAATCAGCCCCAGCATTTT. Translation gives CAWTGGGNQPQHF.

This sequence joins TRBV2 and TRBJ1-4, with TRBD1 matching 7 bases. The CDR3 runs to 14 residues. Losses at the gene ends were 6 bases for V and 1 base for J; bases not matched to a gene: 2. The germline gives CDR1 SNHLY, CDR2 FYNNEI. Here the CDR3 DNA reads TGTGCCAGCAGCACAGGGGTAACTAATGAAAAACTGTTTTTT. Encoded protein: CASSTGVTNEKLFF.

The rearrangement uses TRBV20-1 and TRBJ1-2; D might be TRBD1 (5 bases). Trimming left V 3 bases short and J 4 bases short, with 12 bases between. The CDR3 consists of 13 residues. From germline, CDR1 is DFQATT and CDR2 SNEGSKA (reference sequence). This CDR3 is CSASLQAAYGYTF. CDR3 DNA sequence: TGCAGTGCTAGTTTACAGGCGGCCTATGGCTACACCTTC.

The gene calls are TRBV6-5 and TRBJ2-7, with D possibly TRBD1 on 5 matching bases. The CDR3 is made up of 14 amino acids. Trimming pared 0 bases from V and 2 bases from J, leaving 8 bases between. Germline V CDR1 and CDR2: MNHEY, SVGAGI. The CDR3 DNA reads as TGTGCCAGCAGTTACTCTTCGACAGCCTACGAGCAGTACTTC. It encodes CASSYSSTAYEQYF.

The chain combines TRBV6-1 with TRBJ1-1, with 7 positions matching TRBD1. Trimming removed 3 bases from V and 0 bases from J; junction bases left unmatched: 4. The CDR3 has 15 residues. Germline values: CDR1 MNHNS, CDR2 SASEGT. As DNA, the CDR3 is TGTGCCAGCAGTGACCCCGGGACAGTGAACACTGAAGCTTTCTTT. It codes for CASSDPGTVNTEAFF.

The V call is TRBV4-2, the J call TRBJ2-3, with TRBD2 identical over 9 bases. The germline CDR1 and CDR2 sequences are LGHNA and YNFKEQ. V dropped 1 base and J dropped 0; count of bases not matched to a gene: 5. The CDR3 totals 17 residues. CDR3 residues: CASSQGTSGRSTDTQYF. CDR3 DNA: TGTGCCAGCAGCCAAGGAACTAGCGGGCGAAGCACAGATACGCAGTATTTT.

The chain is built from TRBV6-5 and TRBJ2-7; 7 bases are shared with TRBD1. CDR1 MNHEY and CDR2 SVGAGI come from the germline V gene. This CDR3 spans 15 amino acids. Trimming took 6 bases from V and 1 from J; bases not matched to a gene: 9. CDR3 DNA sequence: TGTGCCAGCAGACTGAACCGGGACAGTTCCTACGAGCAGTACTTC. This encodes CASRLNRDSSYEQYF.